The present TCR beta chain was sequenced within a study of blood T cell repertoires in COVID-19. Study-level background: Spain, Italy and the United States supplied samples that represented acute and convalescent COVID-19. Sample material is recorded as cDNA or gDNA derived from T cells, B-cell-depleted T cells, or PBMCs.

The germline gives CDR1 MNHEY, CDR2 SVGAGI. V lost 4 bases and J lost 8, with 8 bases in between. The length of the CDR3 is 12 residues. How the authors handled the data: For nucleated cells, counts were estimated from reference gene primer amplification. Data came from immunoSEQ multiplex PCR; TCRdb stores just in-frame clones and leaves some out. For V, J and clone size, that table is used; D and trimming come from the DNA. The sample holds over 90,000 clones, 75% to 90% seen once. This sequence joins TRBV6-5 and TRBJ2-2; perhaps TRBD1 as D (6 bases). The sequence was obtained from a woman aged 70-85 years with acute or convalescent COVID-19. The sample taken for sequencing was peripheral blood. As DNA, the CDR3 is TGTGCCAGCAGTTTCAGGGGAGGGGAGCTGTTTTTT. This sequence encodes CASSFRGGELFF.